This is a list of T cell receptor beta chains from one sample in a study of cytomegalovirus exposure and HLA in healthy donors. TCRdb's table, derived via immunoSEQ multiplex PCR, lists solely in-frame clones and lacks some. The sample yields approximately 150,000 clones, roughly 76% seen once. Sequencing was carried out using PBMCs. The receptors derive from a woman in her thirties in good health and CMV-seronegative. Each CDR3 is given with its conserved first and last residue. A D gene is named only where the DNA matches it firmly. Size tells how often a clone was seen (once, few, many) or the class of an expanded clone, and some rows leave it out.

V	size	D	J	CDR3	DNA
TRBV12-2	.	.	TRBJ2-2	CASRLVGTVNTGELFF	TGTGCAAGTCGCTTAGTCGGGACAGTTAACACCGGGGAGCTGTTTTTT
TRBV7-2	once	.	TRBJ1-2	CASSALGGAPYGYTF	TGTGCCAGCAGCGCTTTGGGGGGGGCACCATATGGCTACACCTTC
TRBV9	.	.	TRBJ2-7	CASSVETGTGYEQYF	TGTGCCAGCAGCGTAGAAACAGGGACGGGGTACGAGCAGTACTTC
TRBV28	.	.	TRBJ2-7	CASSLWQGLVPEQYF	TGTGCCAGCAGTTTATGGCAGGGTTTGGTACCCGAGCAGTACTTC
TRBV5-1	.	TRBD1	TRBJ1-3	CASSLAQGFGDTIYF	TGCGCCAGCAGCTTGGCACAGGGGTTTGGTGACACCATATATTTT
TRBV5-1	.	TRBD1	TRBJ2-1	CASSSGQGNEQFF	TGCGCCAGCAGCTCGGGACAGGGCAATGAGCAGTTCTTC
TRBV30	.	TRBD1	TRBJ1-5	CAWSAGTGGNQPQHF	TGTGCCTGGAGTGCCGGGACAGGGGGTAATCAGCCCCAGCATTTT
TRBV4-1	.	.	TRBJ1-4	CASSQGAANEKLFF	TGCGCCAGCAGCCAAGGAGCCGCGAATGAAAAACTGTTTTTT
TRBV27	once	.	TRBJ2-1	CASSLIPRNEQFF	TGTGCCAGCAGTTTAATCCCTAGGAATGAGCAGTTCTTC
TRBV9	once	TRBD1	TRBJ2-7	CASSVGQDRGYEQYF	TGTGCCAGCAGCGTAGGGCAGGACAGGGGGTACGAGCAGTACTTC
TRBV10-3	.	TRBD1	TRBJ2-7	CAISEIVGQGALEQYF	TGTGCCATCAGTGAGATTGTTGGCCAGGGGGCGTTGGAGCAGTACTTC
TRBV5-8	.	.	TRBJ2-3	CASSLVSGDSTDTQYF	TGTGCCAGCAGCTTGGTCTCGGGTGATAGCACAGATACGCAGTATTTT
TRBV4-3	.	.	TRBJ2-2	CASSNRAPPAGELFF	TGCGCCAGCAGCAACAGGGCCCCACCAGCCGGGGAGCTGTTTTTT
TRBV5-1	.	.	TRBJ2-3	CASSGGQPSTDTQYF	TGCGCCAGCAGCGGTGGACAGCCTAGCACAGATACGCAGTATTTT
TRBV2	.	.	TRBJ1-2	CASRAGGGVYGYTF	TGTGCCAGCAGAGCCGGGGGTGGGGTCTATGGCTACACCTTC
TRBV5-6	.	.	TRBJ1-4	CASSLGTLKEKLFF	TGTGCCAGCAGCTTGGGGACACTGAAGGAAAAACTGTTTTTT
TRBV11-2	.	TRBD1	TRBJ2-2	CASSRTGGSGELFF	TGTGCCAGCAGCCGGACAGGGGGCTCCGGGGAGCTGTTTTTT
TRBV7-9	.	.	TRBJ1-2	CASSSQRGSSYYGYTF	TGTGCCAGCAGCTCCCAGCGGGGGTCATCGTACTATGGCTACACCTTC
TRBV10-3	.	.	TRBJ1-5	CAISEEGRGNQPQHF	TGTGCCATCAGTGAAGAAGGGAGGGGCAATCAGCCCCAGCATTTT
TRBV2	.	TRBD2	TRBJ2-5	CASSDSTSGTGWIETQYF	TGTGCCAGCAGTGACTCGACTAGCGGGACCGGGTGGATAGAGACCCAGTACTTC
TRBV29-1	.	TRBD1	TRBJ2-7	CSVSDRGSSYEQYF	TGCAGCGTTTCGGACAGGGGGTCTTCCTACGAGCAGTACTTC
TRBV28	once	TRBD2	TRBJ2-3	CASSLLAGGSTDTQYF	TGTGCCAGCAGTCTACTAGCGGGGGGGAGCACAGATACGCAGTATTTT
TRBV5-4	.	TRBD1	TRBJ1-4	CASSLNRGDEKLFF	TGTGCCAGCAGCTTAAACAGGGGGGATGAAAAACTGTTTTTT
TRBV2	.	.	TRBJ2-3	CASSEAPGATDTQYF	TGTGCCAGCAGTGAAGCGCCGGGAGCCACAGATACGCAGTATTTT
TRBV19	.	.	TRBJ2-1	CASSIGARVNEQFF	TGTGCCAGTAGTATAGGGGCGCGGGTGAATGAGCAGTTCTTC
TRBV7-3	once	.	TRBJ2-3	CASSLTGYTDTQYF	TGTGCCAGCAGCCTTACAGGGTACACAGATACGCAGTATTTT
TRBV7-9	.	.	TRBJ1-1	CASRPRGTTEAFF	TGTGCCAGCAGGCCAAGGGGGACCACTGAAGCTTTCTTT
TRBV30	.	.	TRBJ1-1	CAWSVSDTEAFF	TGTGCCTGGAGTGTCAGTGACACTGAAGCTTTCTTT
TRBV5-1	.	.	TRBJ1-1	CASSLVGTQGPNTEAFF	TGCGCCAGCAGCTTGGTGGGGACACAGGGTCCGAACACTGAAGCTTTCTTT
TRBV18	once	TRBD1	TRBJ1-6	CASSRDSSYNSPLHF	TGTGCCAGCTCACGGGACAGCTCCTATAATTCACCCCTCCACTTT
TRBV11-2	.	.	TRBJ2-2	CASSLVVLHRDTGELFF	TGTGCCAGCAGCTTAGTAGTCTTGCACAGGGACACCGGGGAGCTGTTTTTT
TRBV6-6	once	.	TRBJ1-4	CASSYLEGSYEKLFF	TGTGCCAGCAGTTACTTGGAGGGTTCCTACGAAAAACTGTTTTTT
TRBV11-2	.	.	TRBJ2-3	CASSFGTGTNTDTQYF	TGTGCCAGCAGCTTCGGAACCGGGACAAACACAGATACGCAGTATTTT
TRBV27	once	TRBD1	TRBJ1-1	CASLPRRGLTEAFF	TGTGCCAGCCTCCCACGGAGGGGGCTCACTGAAGCTTTCTTT
TRBV11-3	.	.	TRBJ2-1	CASSFQQGNEQFF	TGTGCCAGCAGTTTTCAGCAGGGCAATGAGCAGTTCTTC
TRBV2	.	TRBD1	TRBJ2-1	CASRWDSQTDEQFF	TGTGCCAGCAGATGGGACAGCCAGACGGATGAGCAGTTCTTC
TRBV6-6	.	TRBD1	TRBJ1-3	CASNSQGTGNTIYF	TGTGCCAGCAATTCACAGGGGACCGGAAACACCATATATTTT
TRBV6-5	.	.	TRBJ2-1	CASSYSERNEQFF	TGTGCCAGCAGTTACTCGGAGCGGAATGAGCAGTTCTTC
TRBV30	.	.	TRBJ2-3	CAWSVQAGGDTQYF	TGTGCCTGGAGTGTACAGGCTGGGGGGGATACGCAGTATTTT
TRBV6-1	once	.	TRBJ2-1	CASKNGKGGHEQFF	TGTGCCAGCAAAAACGGGAAGGGGGGGCATGAGCAGTTCTTC
TRBV7-9	.	.	TRBJ2-5	CASSLVGAFETQYF	TGTGCCAGCAGCTTAGTAGGGGCCTTTGAGACCCAGTACTTC
TRBV19	few	TRBD1	TRBJ1-1	CASSWDSRNTEAFF	TGTGCCAGTAGTTGGGACAGCCGGAACACTGAAGCTTTCTTT
TRBV19	.	TRBD2	TRBJ2-7	CASSIAGDRYEQYF	TGTGCCAGTAGTATTGCGGGGGACCGGTACGAGCAGTACTTC
TRBV10-2	.	.	TRBJ2-1	CASTRTINEQFF	TGCGCCAGCACCCGGACTATCAATGAGCAGTTCTTC
TRBV7-6	.	.	TRBJ1-1	CASSLGAHTEAFF	TGTGCCAGCAGCTTAGGGGCGCACACTGAAGCTTTCTTT
TRBV5-5	.	TRBD2	TRBJ2-7	CASSLLGLATHEQYF	TGTGCCAGCAGCTTATTGGGACTAGCGACGCACGAGCAGTACTTC
TRBV7-2	few	TRBD1	TRBJ1-2	CASSRQGTGGYGYTF	TGTGCCAGCAGCCGTCAAGGGACAGGGGGATATGGCTACACCTTC
TRBV5-5	.	.	TRBJ1-2	CASSLGFRDTVLSGHYGYTF	TGTGCCAGCAGCTTAGGCTTCCGGGACACCGTACTGTCGGGGCACTATGGCTACACCTTC
TRBV6-5	.	TRBD1	TRBJ1-6	CASSYGATGGSSPLHF	TGTGCCAGCAGCTACGGGGCGACAGGGGGCAGTTCACCCCTCCACTTT
TRBV29-1	.	TRBD1	TRBJ2-1	CSVEGTGGTVDEQFF	TGCAGCGTTGAGGGTACAGGGGGTACAGTCGATGAGCAGTTCTTC
TRBV9	.	TRBD1	TRBJ1-1	CASSVEQGVNTEAFF	TGTGCCAGCAGCGTAGAACAGGGGGTGAACACTGAAGCTTTCTTT
TRBV15	.	.	TRBJ1-4	CATSTDPRGTTNEKLFF	TGTGCCACCAGCACTGATCCTCGCGGTACAACTAATGAAAAACTGTTTTTT
TRBV27	.	.	TRBJ2-5	CASSPHNTETQYF	TGTGCCAGCAGTCCGCACAATACGGAGACCCAGTACTTC
TRBV7-3	.	.	TRBJ2-1	CASSITKRTEQFF	TGTGCCAGCAGCATTACCAAGCGGACCGAGCAGTTCTTC
TRBV2	.	.	TRBJ1-5	CASSGFWGNQPQHF	TGTGCCAGTTCGGGGTTCTGGGGAAATCAGCCCCAGCATTTT
TRBV19	.	.	TRBJ1-2	CASTQLDGGNRYGYTF	TGTGCCAGTACCCAACTGGACGGGGGGAACAGATATGGCTACACCTTC
TRBV6-1	many	.	TRBJ1-5	CASSGNQPQHF	TGTGCTAGTTCCGGCAATCAGCCCCAGCATTTT
TRBV19	.	TRBD2	TRBJ2-7	CASSPSGVSYEQYF	TGTGCCAGTAGCCCCAGCGGGGTATCCTACGAGCAGTACTTC
TRBV11-2	.	.	TRBJ1-6	CASSPGNSPLHF	TGTGCCAGCAGCCCCGGGAATTCACCCCTCCACTTT